This TCR beta chain stems from a study of neurological immune-mediated disorders. Template-switch 5'RACE cDNA synthesis added a 10-nucleotide unique molecular identifier. A single run covered 15-18 subjects with over 180 million TCR-beta sequences. TCRdb re-derived calls from the 5' RACE reads in MiXCR, one entry per CDR3 protein. The table shows 65,000 to 70,000 distinct CDR3 sequences, with around 4.2% occurring only once. The table lists this clonotype with many counts. The antigen remains undetermined. CDR3 size: 15 residues. Deletions cut 1 base from V and 1 base from J, with 9 bases between. Germline CDR1 reads SGHTA; CDR2 reads FQGNSA. Study conclusions and caveats: Among expanded clones, no CDR3 amino acid sequences were shared across subjects, a pattern suggesting private repertoires in all groups. Healthy controls had more TCR clonal expansion than multiple sclerosis, which showed the least, whereas HTLV-1-associated myelopathy showed the most.

This chain connects TRBV7-2 to TRBJ2-3; perhaps D is TRBD1 or TRBD2 (5 bases each). The receptor comes from a man aged 25 to 45 with multiple sclerosis. Sequencing was carried out using PBMCs. CDR3 nucleotide sequence: TGTGCCAGCAGCTTAGGAGGGGCTCGCACAGATACGCAGTATTTT. This gives the protein CASSLGGARTDTQYF.